The sequence of this TCR beta chain was determined in a study of shared clonotypes between healthy human individuals. Whole-study results and caveats: Owing to a small donor count, the genetic and exposure-history diversity represented was limited.

Profiled with immunoSEQ multiplex PCR; TCRdb holds only in-frame clones, not every one. The table shows 1.5 million to 1.9 million clones, with 98% occurring only once. The CDR3 runs 15 residues. The ends were cut back, 0 bases at V and 5 bases at J, with 13 bases in the middle. Per the germline V gene, CDR1 is LNHNV and CDR2 is YYDKDF (reference sequence). In its sample, this clone was seen once. Its antigen is unknown. The sequenced sample was naive CD4+ T cells sorted from blood. Subset described: CD45RA+ positively selected. The chain couples TRBV15 to TRBJ1-2, with D possibly TRBD1 on 5 matching bases. The source is a man aged 25 to 45 in good health. Written as DNA, the CDR3 is TGTGCCACCAGCAGAGATTGGGGGACTGGTTATGGCTACACCTTC. It translates to CATSRDWGTGYGYTF.